This entry features one TCR beta chain sequence. Which antigen it targets is not known. No much larger clone is present one base from it, and per-base qualities are unavailable. The CDR3, cysteine through phenylalanine, is 19 amino acids long. The retained sequence is limited to the CDR3, 57 bases, with the frame set at the first base. From a lookup of the germline V gene, CDR1 and CDR2 are SGHTS and YDEGEE. V lost 5 bases and J lost 0 bases, and the count of bases not matched to a germline gene is 15. These data come from a study of blood T cell repertoires in COVID-19 (dated by TCRdb to the early 2020s). Regarding the complete study: The collaborator samples originated in the United States, Italy and Spain and spanned the acute and convalescent phases of COVID-19. The repertoires were released in a freely available public database intended as a resource for research on the immune response to SARS-CoV-2. A de-identified subject ID, COVID-19 status, age in years and sex were almost always included in the sample metadata. Where HLA class I and class II types were available, the types were taken from metadata supplied by the sample provider, not from assay-based typing. The samples were drawn from the first 160 participants of the ongoing ImmuneRACE study and from about 1,200 subjects provided by 6 global collaborators. Deeply sampled blood TCRbeta repertoires from subjects exposed to, actively infected with, or recovered from COVID-19 were included in the dataset. The prospective study material was composed of cDNA or gDNA derived from T cells, B-cell-depleted T cells, or PBMCs. Paper-wide results and their limitations: Clinical and demographic metadata were provided uncurated, with the amount varying by source and participant.

TCRbeta CDR3 regions were amplified from genomic DNA by means of the immunoSEQ Assay, a bias-controlled multiplex PCR. In the original analysis: The number of nucleated cells in each sample was estimated from the amplification of reference gene primers within the assay. Sequence reads were collapsed and filtered to measure the absolute abundance of every unique TCRbeta CDR3 rearrangement. For each sample, productive Simpson clonality was calculated as the square root of Simpson's diversity index across productive rearrangements. TCRdb limited this immuneACCESS table to in-frame rearrangements with V and J called. A share of clones is missing; checked studies link under half to unresolved V genes, and the rest is unexplained. From that table come the V and J calls and clone size; the DNA was used to work out D and trimming. Within this sample are roughly 400,000 clones, with roughly 89% of them counted one time only. Around 1.7% of the sample lies in the top ten.

Participants in the prospective study were enrolled through a virtual design, were aged about 18 to 90 years, and lived in some 24 United States geographic areas. To assign participants to cohorts, the prospective study relied on clinical history that participants themselves reported in a screening survey and a study questionnaire. For ImmuneRACE Cohort 3, a participant was defined as recovered based on two consecutive negative NP/OP PCR tests, clearance by a healthcare professional, or resolution of symptoms. In the prospective study, mobile phlebotomists collected whole blood, serum and a nasopharyngeal or oropharyngeal swab from each participant. Prospective study participants could optionally give additional blood draws and questionnaires over a roughly two-month period. Prospective study blood samples were shipped either frozen or at room temperature before DNA extraction.

The sample comprised PBMCs or T cells enriched from blood (not recorded which). Recombination joined TRBV5-8 with TRBJ1-3; the central 9 bases match TRBD1. The clonotype comes from a woman aged 25 to 39 who had recovered from COVID-19. The nucleotide sequence is given as TGTGCCAGCAGTTCTGTCTTCTGGGACAGGGAAAGCTCTGGAAACACCATATATTTT. It codes for CASSSVFWDRESSGNTIYF.